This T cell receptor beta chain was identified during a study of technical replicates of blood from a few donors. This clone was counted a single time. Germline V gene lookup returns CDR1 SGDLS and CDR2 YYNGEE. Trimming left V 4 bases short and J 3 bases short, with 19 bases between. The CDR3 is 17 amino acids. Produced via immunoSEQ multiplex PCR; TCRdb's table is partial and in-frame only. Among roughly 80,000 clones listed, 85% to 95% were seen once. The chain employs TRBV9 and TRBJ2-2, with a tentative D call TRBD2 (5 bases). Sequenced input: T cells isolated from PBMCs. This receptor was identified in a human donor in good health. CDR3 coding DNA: TGTGCCAGCAGCTCTAACACCGGGAACCTCGACACCGGGGAGCTGTTTTTT. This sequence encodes CASSSNTGNLDTGELFF.